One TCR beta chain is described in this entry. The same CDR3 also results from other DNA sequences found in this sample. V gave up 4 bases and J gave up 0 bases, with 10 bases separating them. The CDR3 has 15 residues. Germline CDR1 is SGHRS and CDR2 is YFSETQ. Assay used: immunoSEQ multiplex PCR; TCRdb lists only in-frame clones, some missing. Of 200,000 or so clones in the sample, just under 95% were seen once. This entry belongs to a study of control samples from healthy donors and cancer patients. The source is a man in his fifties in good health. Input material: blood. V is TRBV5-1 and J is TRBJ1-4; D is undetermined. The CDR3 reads CASSVGGSTNEKLFF. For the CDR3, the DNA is TGCGCCAGCAGCGTCGGTGGGTCAACTAATGAAAAACTGTTTTTT. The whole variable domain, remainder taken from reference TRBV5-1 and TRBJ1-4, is KAGVTQTPRYLIKTRGQQVTLSCSPISGHRSVSWYQQTPGQGLQFLFEYFSETQRNKGNFPGRFSGRQFSNSRSEMNVSTLELGDSALYLCASSVGGSTNEKLFFGSGTQLSVL.